This TCR beta chain is drawn from a study of blood T cell repertoires in COVID-19. Study overall: Samples came from the United States, Italy and Spain, spanning acute and convalescent COVID-19. The analysed material was cDNA or gDNA that came from T cells, B-cell-depleted T cells, or PBMCs.

Original handling: Estimation of nucleated cell counts was performed using reference gene primer amplification. Using immunoSEQ multiplex PCR, the repertoire was profiled, and TCRdb retains in-frame clones only, with some absent. From that table come the V and J calls and clone size; the DNA was used to work out D and trimming. The sample records about 130,000 clones, around 87% being singletons. Trimming cost V 5 bases and J 2 bases; bases outside gene matches: 5. This CDR3 has 13 residues. The germline gives CDR1 GTSNPN, CDR2 SVGIG (reference sequence). The chain uses TRBV30 and TRBJ1-1; the match to TRBD1 covers 7 bases. The TCR was taken from a woman aged 60 to 75 with acute or convalescent COVID-19. The sample was peripheral blood. The CDR3 sequence: CAWLGQLNTEAFF. CDR3 bases: TGTGCCTGGCTGGGACAGTTAAACACTGAAGCTTTCTTT.